This is a list of T cell receptor beta chains from one sample in a study of cytomegalovirus exposure and HLA in healthy donors. The data were produced by immunoSEQ multiplex PCR, yet TCRdb's version contains in-frame clones alone and is incomplete. The sample lists roughly 90,000 clones; about 68% were seen once. Material: PBMCs. The source is a man younger than 45 in good health and CMV-seropositive. Both conserved end residues are part of each CDR3. D genes are given only for firm matches. Clone size is given for some rows only: seen once, a few or many times, or a class if the clone is expanded.

j_call: TRBJ1-5; clone_size: .; cdr3_length: 14; v_call: TRBV5-1; d_call: .; cdr3_nt: TGCGCCAGCCGCCCCGGGACTCTCAATCAGCCCCAGCATTTT; cdr3_aa: CASRPGTLNQPQHF
j_call: TRBJ1-1; clone_size: .; cdr3_length: 13; v_call: TRBV6-5; d_call: .; cdr3_nt: TGTGCCAGCAGACCTACAGAGAACACTGAAGCTTTCTTT; cdr3_aa: CASRPTENTEAFF
j_call: TRBJ2-5; clone_size: few; cdr3_length: 13; v_call: TRBV9; d_call: TRBD1; cdr3_nt: TGTGCCAGCAGCACCTGGACAGGGGAGACCCAGTACTTC; cdr3_aa: CASSTWTGETQYF
j_call: TRBJ1-6; clone_size: .; cdr3_length: 14; v_call: TRBV2; d_call: .; cdr3_nt: TGTGCCAGCAGTGAGGGCCCATGGGTATCACCCCTCCACTTT; cdr3_aa: CASSEGPWVSPLHF
j_call: TRBJ2-1; clone_size: .; cdr3_length: 14; v_call: TRBV29-1; d_call: TRBD2; cdr3_nt: TGCAGCGTCTTCAGCGGGAACTATGAGGGTGAGCAGTTCTTC; cdr3_aa: CSVFSGNYEGEQFF
j_call: TRBJ1-1; clone_size: .; cdr3_length: 15; v_call: TRBV9; d_call: .; cdr3_nt: TGTGCCAGCAGCGTCCAGGGACAAATGAACACTGAAGCTTTCTTT; cdr3_aa: CASSVQGQMNTEAFF
j_call: TRBJ1-6; clone_size: .; cdr3_length: 17; v_call: TRBV5-6; d_call: .; cdr3_nt: TGTGCCAGCAGCTACCGCTTGGGGCCACAAACTAATTCACCCCTCCACTTT; cdr3_aa: CASSYRLGPQTNSPLHF
j_call: TRBJ2-1; clone_size: .; cdr3_length: 16; v_call: TRBV4-1; d_call: TRBD2; cdr3_nt: TGCGCCAGCAGCCAAGATCCTAGCGGGATTCGGAATGAGCAGTTCTTC; cdr3_aa: CASSQDPSGIRNEQFF
j_call: TRBJ2-7; clone_size: .; cdr3_length: 14; v_call: TRBV7-2; d_call: TRBD2; cdr3_nt: TGTGCCAGCAGTTTTAGCGGGGGGGCATACGAGCAGTACTTC; cdr3_aa: CASSFSGGAYEQYF
j_call: TRBJ1-4; clone_size: .; cdr3_length: 16; v_call: TRBV7-2; d_call: .; cdr3_nt: TGTGCCAGCAGCCCAGGGACACTTTCAACTAATGAAAAACTGTTTTTT; cdr3_aa: CASSPGTLSTNEKLFF
j_call: TRBJ1-5; clone_size: .; cdr3_length: 17; v_call: TRBV7-8; d_call: TRBD1; cdr3_nt: TGTGCCAGCAGCTTCGAATCAGGGGGTGGCAAAAATCAGCCCCAGAATTTT; cdr3_aa: CASSFESGGGKNQPQNF
j_call: TRBJ1-5; clone_size: .; cdr3_length: 16; v_call: TRBV19; d_call: .; cdr3_nt: TGTGCCAGTCGATCGGGCGGGGGGGGCGGCAATCAGCCCCAGCATTTT; cdr3_aa: CASRSGGGGGNQPQHF
j_call: TRBJ2-6; clone_size: .; cdr3_length: 16; v_call: TRBV6-6; d_call: .; cdr3_nt: TGTGCCAGCAGTTGGGCAGGCCGCTCTGGGGCCAACGTCCTGACTTTC; cdr3_aa: CASSWAGRSGANVLTF
j_call: TRBJ1-5; clone_size: .; cdr3_length: 16; v_call: TRBV9; d_call: TRBD1; cdr3_nt: TGTGCCAGCAGCGCCGGGACAGGGGCCGGCAACCAGCCCCAGCATTTT; cdr3_aa: CASSAGTGAGNQPQHF
j_call: TRBJ1-2; clone_size: .; cdr3_length: 14; v_call: TRBV27; d_call: TRBD1; cdr3_nt: TGTGCCAGCAGTTCGTACAGGGGGCAGGATGGCTACACCTTC; cdr3_aa: CASSSYRGQDGYTF
j_call: TRBJ1-1; clone_size: .; cdr3_length: 13; v_call: TRBV29-1; d_call: TRBD1; cdr3_nt: TGCAGCGGTCGGGGACAGGGACAAACTGAAGCTTTCTTT; cdr3_aa: CSGRGQGQTEAFF
j_call: TRBJ1-3; clone_size: .; cdr3_length: 13; v_call: TRBV2; d_call: .; cdr3_nt: TGTGCCAGCAGTGAGACAGTTGGAAACACCATATATTTT; cdr3_aa: CASSETVGNTIYF
j_call: TRBJ2-5; clone_size: .; cdr3_length: 18; v_call: TRBV4-3; d_call: TRBD2; cdr3_nt: TGCGCCAGCAGCCAAGAGTGGCGAGCGGGAGGTCCCCGGGGGACCCAGTACTTC; cdr3_aa: CASSQEWRAGGPRGTQYF
j_call: TRBJ2-5; clone_size: .; cdr3_length: 15; v_call: TRBV9; d_call: .; cdr3_nt: TGTGCCAGCAGCGCCCCCGCGGCGACAGAAGAGACCCAGTACTTC; cdr3_aa: CASSAPAATEETQYF
j_call: TRBJ1-2; clone_size: .; cdr3_length: 13; v_call: TRBV25-1; d_call: .; cdr3_nt: TGTGCCAGCAGTGGGGACACCACGGATGGCTACACCTTC; cdr3_aa: CASSGDTTDGYTF
j_call: TRBJ2-3; clone_size: .; cdr3_length: 13; v_call: TRBV5-6; d_call: .; cdr3_nt: TGTGCCAGCAGTCGCGGCCGCACAGATACGCAGTATTTT; cdr3_aa: CASSRGRTDTQYF
j_call: TRBJ2-2; clone_size: .; cdr3_length: 15; v_call: TRBV7-9; d_call: .; cdr3_nt: TGTGCCAGCAGCCTGGGGGGAGGAAACACCGGGGAGCTGTTTTTT; cdr3_aa: CASSLGGGNTGELFF
j_call: TRBJ1-6; clone_size: .; cdr3_length: 15; v_call: TRBV7-6; d_call: TRBD1; cdr3_nt: TGTGCCAGCAGCTTAGGGGACAGGGGGGGCTCACCCCTCCACTTT; cdr3_aa: CASSLGDRGGSPLHF
j_call: TRBJ1-6; clone_size: .; cdr3_length: 15; v_call: TRBV6-1; d_call: .; cdr3_nt: TGTGCCAGCAGTGAAGCCGGGGGGTCCAATTCACCCCTCCACTTT; cdr3_aa: CASSEAGGSNSPLHF
j_call: TRBJ2-7; clone_size: once; cdr3_length: 14; v_call: TRBV6-5; d_call: .; cdr3_nt: TGTGCCAGCAGTTACGAGGCGGGTACCTACGAGCAGTACTTC; cdr3_aa: CASSYEAGTYEQYF
j_call: TRBJ1-1; clone_size: few; cdr3_length: 12; v_call: TRBV29-1; d_call: .; cdr3_nt: TGCAGCGTTTTACCAGGGTACACTGAAGCTTTCTTT; cdr3_aa: CSVLPGYTEAFF
j_call: TRBJ2-5; clone_size: .; cdr3_length: 13; v_call: TRBV29-1; d_call: .; cdr3_nt: TGCAGCGTTGATAGCGTAGTACGAACAAAAGGGTACTTC; cdr3_aa: CSVDSVVRTKGYF
j_call: TRBJ1-6; clone_size: once; cdr3_length: 18; v_call: TRBV23-1; d_call: .; cdr3_nt: TGCGCCAGCAGTCTCATTGTCCCCTCGGGAGGGGTAAGATCACCCCTCCACTTT; cdr3_aa: CASSLIVPSGGVRSPLHF
j_call: TRBJ1-1; clone_size: once; cdr3_length: 14; v_call: TRBV5-8; d_call: .; cdr3_nt: TGTGCCAGCAATTTGGGCGTACTGAACACTGAAGCTTTCTTT; cdr3_aa: CASNLGVLNTEAFF
j_call: TRBJ2-3; clone_size: .; cdr3_length: 12; v_call: TRBV9; d_call: TRBD2; cdr3_nt: TGTGCCAGCGGGGGGGAGGGAGATACGCAGTATTTT; cdr3_aa: CASGGEGDTQYF
j_call: TRBJ2-2; clone_size: once; cdr3_length: 14; v_call: TRBV19; d_call: TRBD1; cdr3_nt: TGTGCCAGTAGTCCAGGGACAGGGGCCGGGGAGCTGTTTTTT; cdr3_aa: CASSPGTGAGELFF
j_call: TRBJ1-5; clone_size: .; cdr3_length: 15; v_call: TRBV5-6; d_call: TRBD1; cdr3_nt: TGTGCCAGCAGCTTGAGGGGGCGAGGGAATCAGCCCCAGCATTTT; cdr3_aa: CASSLRGRGNQPQHF
j_call: TRBJ1-5; clone_size: .; cdr3_length: 16; v_call: TRBV28; d_call: .; cdr3_nt: TGTGCCAGCAGTTTCATCTTGGGGAGAGATGGTCAGCCCCAGCATTTT; cdr3_aa: CASSFILGRDGQPQHF
j_call: TRBJ2-7; clone_size: many; cdr3_length: 13; v_call: TRBV7-6; d_call: .; cdr3_nt: TGTGCCAGCAGCTCATCAGGGTTTGACGAGCAGTACTTC; cdr3_aa: CASSSSGFDEQYF
j_call: TRBJ2-2; clone_size: .; cdr3_length: 14; v_call: TRBV5-6; d_call: .; cdr3_nt: TGTGCCAGCAGCTTTCCCCATTCGGCCGGGGAGCTGTTTTTT; cdr3_aa: CASSFPHSAGELFF
j_call: TRBJ2-7; clone_size: .; cdr3_length: 14; v_call: TRBV28; d_call: TRBD2; cdr3_nt: TGTGCCAGCAGTTTATTGGCGGGAGGGGTCGAGCAGTACTTC; cdr3_aa: CASSLLAGGVEQYF
j_call: TRBJ2-7; clone_size: .; cdr3_length: 15; v_call: TRBV19; d_call: TRBD2; cdr3_nt: TGTGCCAGTAGTATCACTCTAGCGGATCCCTACGAGCAGTACTTC; cdr3_aa: CASSITLADPYEQYF
j_call: TRBJ1-5; clone_size: few; cdr3_length: 14; v_call: TRBV7-2; d_call: .; cdr3_nt: TGTGCCAGCAGCTTCGTGACAGGCAATCAGCCCCAGCATTTT; cdr3_aa: CASSFVTGNQPQHF
j_call: TRBJ1-2; clone_size: .; cdr3_length: 14; v_call: TRBV28; d_call: TRBD1; cdr3_nt: TGTGCCAGCAGCCGACAGGGGGCGTACTATGGCTACACCTTC; cdr3_aa: CASSRQGAYYGYTF
j_call: TRBJ2-1; clone_size: .; cdr3_length: 16; v_call: TRBV6-4; d_call: TRBD2; cdr3_nt: TGTGCCAGCAGTGACTTTTGGACTAGCGGGAGGAATGAGCAGTTCTTC; cdr3_aa: CASSDFWTSGRNEQFF
j_call: TRBJ2-1; clone_size: few; cdr3_length: 18; v_call: TRBV28; d_call: TRBD2; cdr3_nt: TGTGCCAGCAGATCCGTCCTTCGGGGGACTAGCGGGATCAATGAGCAGTTCTTC; cdr3_aa: CASRSVLRGTSGINEQFF
j_call: TRBJ2-1; clone_size: .; cdr3_length: 16; v_call: TRBV9; d_call: TRBD2; cdr3_nt: TGTGCCAGCAGCGGCACCGGGACTACTCTTATGAATGAGCAGTTCTTC; cdr3_aa: CASSGTGTTLMNEQFF
j_call: TRBJ2-1; clone_size: .; cdr3_length: 15; v_call: TRBV6-1; d_call: TRBD2; cdr3_nt: TGTGCCAGCAGTGAGGTTTTAGCGGGAGCATATGAGCAGTTCTTC; cdr3_aa: CASSEVLAGAYEQFF
j_call: TRBJ2-7; clone_size: .; cdr3_length: 16; v_call: TRBV27; d_call: TRBD1; cdr3_nt: TGTGCCAGCAGTTTAATCTACCAGGGGGCCCCCTACGAGCAGTACTTC; cdr3_aa: CASSLIYQGAPYEQYF
j_call: TRBJ1-3; clone_size: few; cdr3_length: 16; v_call: TRBV5-3; d_call: .; cdr3_nt: TGTGCCAGAAGCACCTCCGAGGTGAGGGCGAGGCACACCATATATTTT; cdr3_aa: CARSTSEVRARHTIYF
j_call: TRBJ2-1; clone_size: .; cdr3_length: 15; v_call: TRBV6-1; d_call: TRBD1; cdr3_nt: TGTGCCAGCAGTCCGACAGGGAGCTCCTACAATGAGCAGTTCTTC; cdr3_aa: CASSPTGSSYNEQFF